The clone carrying this T cell receptor (beta chain) is a singleton in its sample. Its antigen remains unknown. These data originate in a study of graft-versus-host responses after intestinal transplantation. Study-wide context: Transplant types were multivisceral, liver-intestinal, or isolated intestinal. All recipients were given anti-thymocyte globulin induction, and tacrolimus and steroids were then administered for three to four years. The study's findings and limits: Elevated graft-versus-host to host-versus-graft clonal ratios in allografts were recorded for patients with graft-donor T cell macrochimerism. Early post-transplant HvG declines showed an association with peak circulating GvH clone levels.

The protocol was immunoSEQ multiplex PCR, while the TCRdb copy is restricted to in-frame clones and leaves out a portion. The table has about 100,000 clones, roughly nine tenths seen once; the top ten hold around 0.86%. The sequences come from unstimulated CD4+ T cells sorted from spleen or lymph node cells, collected before transplant. This sequence originates from a human donor who was the organ donor for an intestinal transplant.

The CDR3 here is CASSQGGTGELFF. CDR3 in DNA: TGTGCCAGCAGCCAAGGGGGCACCGGGGAGCTGTTTTTT. V gene TRBV5-5 combines with J gene TRBJ2-2; D perhaps matches TRBD1 (6 bases). The CDR3 runs to 13 residues. The V end lost 4 bases, the J end lost 4 bases, and 8 bases lay between the germline ends. CDR1 is SGHKS, CDR2 YYEKEE, per germline (reference sequence).